This passage covers 26 T cell receptor beta chains from one sample sequenced in a study of T cells after yellow fever vaccination. TCRdb passed the 5' RACE reads through MiXCR, listing each CDR3 protein once. This table holds approximately 160,000 distinct CDR3 sequences, approximately 6.2% found once. Source: CD4+ T cells sorted from PBMCs, taken on the day of the first yellow fever vaccination. The source is a man in his late teens or twenties who received the YFV17D yellow fever vaccine.

This clonotype appeared many times. The rearrangement links TRBV15 to TRBJ2-2, with D unresolved. With 11 bases removed from V and 1 base from J, the gap between germline ends came to 8 bases. The CDR3 covers 12 residues. The germline gives CDR1 LNHNV, CDR2 YYDKDF (reference sequence). The CDR3 sequence is CAAQRNTGELFF. CDR3 DNA sequence: TGTGCCGCCCAGCGGAACACCGGGGAGCTGTTTTTT. The full variable domain, its missing parts supplied by reference TRBV15 and TRBJ2-2, is DAMVIQNPRYQVTQFGKPVTLSCSQTLNHNVMYWYQQKSSQAPKLLFHYYDKDFNNEADTPDNFQSRRPNTSFCFLDIRSPGLGDTAMYLCAAQRNTGELFFGEGSRLTVL.

CDR3 sequence: CASGENTEAFF. DNA for the CDR3: TGCGCCAGCGGGGAGAACACTGAAGCTTTCTTT. This sequence joins TRBV5-1 and TRBJ1-1; unclear D gene. Germline V gene lookup returns CDR1 SGHRS and CDR2 YFSETQ. Between the trimmed V and J ends, which lost 7 bases and 1 base, there was a span of 5 bases. The CDR3 has 11 amino acids.

In regard to this clonotype: A read error may explain this, as a much larger clone is one base away. CDR3 nucleotide sequence: TGCAGTGCTAGGGCCAACGGAAACACAGATACGCAGTATTTT. Its protein product is CSARANGNTDTQYF. This chain joins TRBV20-1 and TRBJ2-3; unclear D gene. CDR1 is DFQATT and CDR2 is SNEGSKA in the germline V gene (reference sequence). The germline V and J ends were trimmed by 3 bases and 2 bases, with 12 bases remaining between them. The CDR3 runs to 14 residues.

The sample holds many counts of this clonotype. The V and J genes are TRBV7-6 and TRBJ1-3, with a possible D match to TRBD1 (6 bases). This CDR3 contains 14 residues. V gave up 3 bases and J gave up 4 bases, with 10 bases separating them. CDR1 is SGHVS and CDR2 is FNYEAQ in the germline V gene. In nucleotides, the CDR3 is TGTGCCAGCAGCTTCTCAGGGGCCGGAAACACCATATATTTT. Protein: CASSFSGAGNTIYF.

V usage is TRBV20-1 and J usage is TRBJ1-2, with 12 positions matching TRBD1. Germline CDR1 reads DFQATT; CDR2 reads SNEGSKA (reference sequence). The CDR3 consists of 14 residues. The V segment lost 2 bases and the J segment 8 bases; nucleotides outside the gene matches: 6. Here the CDR3 DNA reads TGCAGTGCTAGAAGAAGGGACAGGGGGCTAGGCTACACCTTC. Translated, it gives CSARRRDRGLGYTF.

This chain connects TRBV5-5 to TRBJ1-1; maybe TRBD1 (5 bases). The CDR3 extends over 13 amino acids. The V end lost 3 bases, the J end lost 8 bases, and 14 bases lay between the germline ends. Germline assignment: CDR1 SGHKS and CDR2 YYEKEE (reference sequence). The CDR3 nucleotides are TGTGCCAGCAGCTGGGGACTTGATAGAGAAGCTTTCTTT. It specifies CASSWGLDREAFF.

This clonotype was observed many times. This chain connects TRBV9 to TRBJ2-1, with D possibly being TRBD1 or TRBD2 (5 bases each). Germline CDR1 SGDLS, CDR2 YYNGEE. CDR3 length: 14 amino acids. V dropped 0 bases and J dropped 2 bases, with 6 bases sitting between them. The CDR3 region has the DNA TGTGCCAGCAGCGTAGGGGGGACCTACAATGAGCAGTTCTTC. It translates to CASSVGGTYNEQFF.

This clonotype was seen more than once but under ten times. The chain uses TRBV7-2 and TRBJ2-3, with D tentatively TRBD1 (5 bases). The germline V and J ends were trimmed by 6 bases and 9 bases, with 16 bases remaining between them. CDR3 length equals 13 residues. Germline V gene data show CDR1 as SGHTA and CDR2 as FQGNSA. This CDR3 is CASSLSRVGTQYF. CDR3 in DNA: TGTGCCAGCAGTCTTAGCAGGGTAGGCACGCAGTATTTT.

This clonotype has ten or more counts. V gene TRBV7-2 combines with J gene TRBJ2-1, with 10 bases fitting TRBD1. Germline values: CDR1 SGHTA, CDR2 FQGNSA. There are 16 residues in the CDR3. With 3 bases clipped from V and 9 bases from J, the junction kept 11 bases outside the gene matches. CDR3 in amino acids: CASSFLWTGGAGEQFF. For the CDR3, the DNA is TGTGCCAGCAGCTTCCTGTGGACAGGGGGGGCCGGTGAGCAGTTCTTC. The whole variable domain, filled in from reference TRBV7-2 and TRBJ2-1, reads GAGVSQSPSNKVTEKGKDVELRCDPISGHTALYWYRQSLGQGLEFLIYFQGNSAPDKSGLPSDRFSAERTGGSVSTLTIQRTQQEDSAVYLCASSFLWTGGAGEQFFGPGTRLTVL.

In this sample, this clonotype turned up a few times. This chain uses TRBV27 with TRBJ2-7; 10 positions agree with TRBD2. CDR1 and CDR2 from the germline V gene are MNHEY and SMNVEV (reference sequence). Trimming took 5 bases from V and 3 from J; bases not matched to a gene: 19. This CDR3 contains 19 residues. The DNA for the CDR3 is TGTGCCAGCAGTGCCCGGGCGCCCGTTACTAGCGGGGTCTTCTACGAGCAGTACGTC. Translation gives CASSARAPVTSGVFYEQYV.

This clonotype turned up a few times. CDR3 region: CASSRSSNYGYTF. In DNA, the CDR3 is TGTGCCAGCTCACGTAGTTCTAACTATGGCTACACCTTC. The chain combines TRBV18 with TRBJ1-2; D gene unclear. V gave up 4 bases and J gave up 0 bases, with 6 bases separating them. The CDR3 is made up of 13 amino acids. Per the germline V gene, CDR1 is KGHSH and CDR2 is LQKENI.

The CDR3 DNA reads TGTGCCAGCTCATCTGGACAGGGTTACGAGCAGTACGTC. Its translation: CASSSGQGYEQYV. The chain has TRBV18 and TRBJ2-7; 8 bases map to TRBD1. CDR3 length: 13 amino acids. From germline, CDR1 is KGHSH and CDR2 LQKENI. After removal of 5 bases from V and 4 bases from J, the junction contained 4 bases not matched to a gene.

This clonotype was counted many times. V and J are TRBV18 and TRBJ2-7; 7 nucleotides agree with TRBD1. V lost 2 bases to trimming and J lost 6 bases; unmatched junction nucleotides: 7. The length of the CDR3 is 14 residues. Germline CDR1 and CDR2: KGHSH and LQKENI. In nucleotides, the CDR3 is TGTGCCAGCTCACCAGGAGCCGGGACAGCCGAGCAGTACGTC. Its protein is CASSPGAGTAEQYV.

This clonotype was picked up a small number of times. The chain is built from TRBV4-3 and TRBJ2-2, with D unclear. The CDR3 runs 14 residues. The V gene's germline CDR1 is LGHNA and CDR2 YSLEER. With 4 bases removed from V and 1 base from J, the gap between germline ends came to 7 bases. The CDR3 nucleotides read TGCGCCAGCAGCCCCGGTTGGAACACCGGGGAGCTGTTTTTT. Its protein is CASSPGWNTGELFF.

The rearrangement links TRBV5-4 to TRBJ2-5; D may be TRBD2 (6 bases). V was shortened by 0 bases and J by 4 bases, with 16 bases between the two germline ends. This CDR3 comprises 16 residues. Germline CDR1 SGHNT, CDR2 YYREEE (reference sequence). The CDR3 nucleotides are TGTGCCAGCAGCTTGGCTGGCGGGGCCGGGGGAGAGACCCAGTACTTC. Protein product: CASSLAGGAGGETQYF. The full variable domain, in which reference TRBV5-4 and TRBJ2-5 provide the parts outside the CDR3, is ETGVTQSPTHLIKTRGQQVTLRCSSQSGHNTVSWYQQALGQGPQFIFQYYREEENGRGNFPPRFSGLQFPNYSSELNVNALELDDSALYLCASSLAGGAGGETQYFGPGTRLLVL.

V is TRBV5-4 and J is TRBJ2-3; 11 nucleotides match TRBD2. Germline V CDR1 and CDR2: SGHNT, YYREEE (reference sequence). This CDR3 is built from 16 residues. The junction had 5 bases not matched to a gene; V was cut back by 5 bases and J by 0 bases. This CDR3 reads CASSSGGASSTDTQYF. The CDR3 DNA sequence: TGTGCCAGCAGTAGCGGGGGGGCGTCGAGCACAGATACGCAGTATTTT.

The V call is TRBV6-1, the J call TRBJ1-3; the D gene is possibly TRBD1 (5 bases). There are 17 residues in the CDR3. Germline CDR1 reads MNHNS; CDR2 reads SASEGT. Between the trimmed V and J ends, which lost 5 bases and 4 bases, there was a span of 21 bases. The CDR3 reads CASSLPGEGRSGNTIYF. The CDR3 nucleotides are TGTGCCAGCAGTCTCCCCGGAGAGGGGCGCTCCGGAAACACCATATATTTT.

This clonotype was detected many times. This sequence joins TRBV5-1 and TRBJ1-1, with 8 positions matching TRBD1. This CDR3 has 14 amino acids. J gave up 5 bases and V 3 bases, and 6 bases lay outside the gene matches. CDR1 and CDR2 from the germline V gene are SGHRS and YFSETQ. The CDR3 DNA sequence: TGCGCCAGCAGCTGGGACAGGCCGGGGACTGAAGCTTTCTTT. Translated: CASSWDRPGTEAFF.

The CDR3 sequence: CASSQRLAGEGTTQEFF. The CDR3 DNA reads TGTGCCAGCAGCCAACGTCTAGCGGGGGAGGGTACTACCCAGGAGTTCTTC. The chain employs TRBV7-8 and TRBJ2-1; TRBD2 aligns across 10 bases. J gave up 14 bases and V 5 bases, and 21 bases lay outside the gene matches. The CDR3 covers 17 residues. CDR1 is SGHVS and CDR2 is FQNEAQ in the germline V gene.

This clonotype was found many times. The chain employs TRBV3-1 and TRBJ2-3, with 9 bases lining up with TRBD2. CDR3 size: 14 residues. V lost 7 bases to trimming and J lost 4 bases; unmatched junction nucleotides: 6. The germline CDR1 and CDR2 sequences are LGHDT and YNNKEL (reference sequence). CDR3 coding DNA: TGTGCCAGCACCCCTAGCGGGACCCCAGATACGCAGTATTTT. Its translation is CASTPSGTPDTQYF.

This clonotype has only a few counts. This chain connects TRBV7-9 to TRBJ1-1, with D possibly being TRBD1 (5 bases). The length of the CDR3 is 14 residues. The germline CDR1 and CDR2 sequences are SEHNR and FQNEAQ (reference sequence). The germline V and J ends were trimmed by 3 bases and 3 bases, with 11 bases remaining between them. Here the CDR3 reads CASSLHPGDTEAFF. As DNA, the CDR3 is TGTGCCAGCAGCTTGCATCCGGGGGACACTGAAGCTTTCTTT.

The table lists this clonotype with a few counts. The chain combines TRBV6-5 with TRBJ2-5; D gene uncertain. Germline values: CDR1 MNHEY, CDR2 SVGAGI. V was shortened by 7 bases and J by 7 bases, with 10 bases between the two germline ends. The CDR3 extends over 11 amino acids. In DNA form, the CDR3 reads TGTGCCAGCAAACTGTTGGGGACCCAGTACTTC. Encoded protein: CASKLLGTQYF.

V and J are TRBV9 and TRBJ2-3, with unresolved D. The CDR3 sequence is 14 residues long. V was cut by 1 base and J by 2 bases, with 8 bases left in between. Germline loops: CDR1 SGDLS, CDR2 YYNGEE. The CDR3 here is CASSVQVTTDTQYF. CDR3 in DNA: TGTGCCAGCAGCGTACAGGTTACCACAGATACGCAGTATTTT.

This clonotype came up many times. The chain uses TRBV10-2 and TRBJ2-7, with a possible D match to TRBD2 (6 bases). V lost 5 bases and J 6 bases, leaving 11 bases between the germline ends. This CDR3 comprises 12 residues. In germline, CDR1 is WSHSY, CDR2 SAAADI. CDR3: CASSRGWVEQYV. Here the CDR3 DNA reads TGCGCCAGCAGTCGGGGGTGGGTCGAGCAGTACGTC.

This clonotype turned up a few times. The CDR3 spells CASSPRGDRVNSPLHF. CDR3 DNA sequence: TGTGCCAGCAGCCCGAGGGGAGACAGAGTTAATTCACCCCTCCACTTT. The J gene is TRBJ1-6, the V gene TRBV7-9; D is perhaps TRBD1 (5 bases). The length of the CDR3 is 16 residues. The germline V and J ends were trimmed by 5 bases and 6 bases, with 17 bases remaining between them. Germline CDR1 SEHNR, CDR2 FQNEAQ (reference sequence).

This clonotype has a count of ten or more. J is TRBJ2-7 and V is TRBV5-1; D unclear. CDR1 and CDR2 (germline): SGHRS, YFSETQ. This CDR3 contains 15 residues. The V end was cut by 5 bases, the J end by 12 bases, with 27 bases between. CDR3 region: CASSSGPAGPSTWYV. The CDR3 DNA reads as TGCGCCAGCAGTTCCGGACCCGCCGGGCCTTCAACTTGGTACGTC.